This T cell receptor (beta chain) comes out of a study of blood T cell repertoires in COVID-19. V lost 5 bases and J lost 7, with 9 bases in between. Germline CDR1 is SEHNR and CDR2 is FQNEAQ (reference sequence). This CDR3 comprises 11 residues. Assay: immunoSEQ multiplex PCR; the TCRdb copy retains only in-frame clones and omits some. The table has 300,000 to 450,000 clones, around 87% seen once. This TCR was sampled from a human donor in a cohort sampled during active COVID-19. The sequenced sample consisted of peripheral blood. The chain carries TRBV7-9 and TRBJ2-7; unclear D gene. CDR3 nucleotide sequence: TGTGCCAGCAGCCGTCTATCGGAGCAGTACTTC. It translates to CASSRLSEQYF.